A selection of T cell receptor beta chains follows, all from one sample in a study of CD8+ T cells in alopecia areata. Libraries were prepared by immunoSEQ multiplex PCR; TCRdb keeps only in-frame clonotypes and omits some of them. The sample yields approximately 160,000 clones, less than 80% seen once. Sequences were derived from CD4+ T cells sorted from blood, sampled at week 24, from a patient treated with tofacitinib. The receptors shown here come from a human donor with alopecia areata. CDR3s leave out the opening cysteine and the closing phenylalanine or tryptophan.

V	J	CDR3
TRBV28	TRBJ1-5	ASSLGGGWISNQPQH
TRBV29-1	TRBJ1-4	SVCNDRINEKLF
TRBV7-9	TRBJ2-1	ASSLASLDYNEQF
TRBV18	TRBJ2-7	ASSGQAGDEQY
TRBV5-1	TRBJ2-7	ASGQGAGSYEQY
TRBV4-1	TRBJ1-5	ASSQGDRDNQPQH
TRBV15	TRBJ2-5	ATSRPRETQY
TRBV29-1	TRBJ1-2	SVEVETNYGYT
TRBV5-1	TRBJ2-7	ASAPRDRSYEQY
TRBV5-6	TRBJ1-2	ASSDGGGYYGYT
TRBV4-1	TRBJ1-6	ASSLLGARKALH
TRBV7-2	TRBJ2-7	ASSFIWGPQY
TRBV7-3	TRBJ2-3	ASSLTGLEGDTQY
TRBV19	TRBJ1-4	ASSITATNEKLF
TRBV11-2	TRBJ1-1	ASSLQINTEAF
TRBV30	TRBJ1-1	AWSFGTANTEAF
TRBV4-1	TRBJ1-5	ASSQDSLNQPQH
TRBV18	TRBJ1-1	ASSPSRGQTEAF
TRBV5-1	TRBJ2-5	ASSLGQIQETQY
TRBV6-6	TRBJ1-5	ASTTSGGAGQPQH
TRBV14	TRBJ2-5	ASSQERARQETQY
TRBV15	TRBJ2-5	ATSRGAEETQY
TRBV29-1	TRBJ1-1	SVLLLLAATEAF
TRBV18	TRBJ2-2	ASSPNTGELF
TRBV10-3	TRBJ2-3	AISEKRKRGTDTQY
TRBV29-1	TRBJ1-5	SVGRDTGQPQH
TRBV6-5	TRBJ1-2	ASSLRGWDGYT
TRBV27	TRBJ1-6	ASSFRGSYNSPLH
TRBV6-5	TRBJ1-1	ASSYSGGAEAF
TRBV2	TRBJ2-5	ASSAEYQETQY
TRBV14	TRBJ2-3	ASSQGTATVQY
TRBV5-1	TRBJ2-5	ASSLGGQQETQY
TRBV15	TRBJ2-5	ATSRVRYQETQY
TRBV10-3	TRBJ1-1	AISDRTRGNTEAF
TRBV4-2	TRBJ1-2	ASSQDWTPNYGYT
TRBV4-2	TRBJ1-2	ASSQEAYSRLYGYT
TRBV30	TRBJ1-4	AWSLQQGGNEKLF
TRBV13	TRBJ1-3	ASSLVGSGNTIY
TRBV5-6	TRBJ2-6	ASSARKGNSGANVLT
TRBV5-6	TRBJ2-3	ASSLGGRSTDTQY
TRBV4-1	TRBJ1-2	ASSQAQGWNGYT
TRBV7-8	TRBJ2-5	ASSFGTVGETQY
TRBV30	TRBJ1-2	ACLDRGNYGYT
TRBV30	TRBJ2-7	AWSPSTGRVPEQY
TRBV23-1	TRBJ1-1	ASRPGGNTEAF
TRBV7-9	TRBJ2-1	ASSTSGSYNEQF
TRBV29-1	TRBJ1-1	SVDYRGTEAF
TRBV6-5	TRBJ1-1	ATSAIMNTEAF
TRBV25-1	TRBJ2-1	ASSGGMGSYNEQF
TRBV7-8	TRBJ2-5	ASSLASGYQETQY
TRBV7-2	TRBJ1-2	ASSLTRGPFLSYT